This paragraph reports one T cell receptor beta chain. This sample stems from a study of blood T cell repertoires in COVID-19. Authors' data handling: Scientists estimated how many nucleated cells there were by amplifying reference gene primers. Sequencing was performed with immunoSEQ multiplex PCR; in TCRdb, only in-frame clones are kept and a portion is missing. The DNA was the basis for D and trimming; V, J and clone size are from that table. The sample shows some 140,000 clones, about 80% of them seen only once. The TCR was taken from an older woman with acute or convalescent COVID-19. Sample: peripheral blood.

The CDR3, as DNA: TGTGCCAGCAGCCCGGGGCTCATGACAGGGATGGGGAATTCACCCCTCCACTTT. Translated: CASSPGLMTGMGNSPLHF. This rearrangement joins TRBV7-9 to TRBJ1-6; 7 bases are shared with TRBD1. The CDR3 is 18 amino acids. The germline V gene encodes CDR1 SEHNR and CDR2 FQNEAQ (reference sequence). With V trimmed by 5 bases and J by 7 bases, 17 bases remained unmatched.